This T cell receptor beta chain originates from a study of cytomegalovirus exposure and HLA in healthy donors. General study points: Reportedly, cytomegalovirus status was diagnosed with high sensitivity and specificity. Fewer N-insertions (relative to the roughly 670-donor mean) were reportedly seen in an Asian-associated ancestry cluster in a later analysis.

A remark on this clone: Its antigen is still unknown.

PCR amplification relied on 60 Vbeta primers (plus 13 Jbeta primers). Using immunoSEQ multiplex PCR, the repertoire was profiled, and TCRdb retains in-frame clones only, with some absent. Of 150,000 to 200,000 clones listed, more than 65% are singletons. Sequenced input: PBMCs. This clonotype originated in a man aged 45-65 years in good health and CMV-seropositive.

CDR3 region: CASSLGRGGRTQVNTEAFF. The CDR3 DNA sequence: TGTGCCAGCAGCTTAGGGAGGGGGGGCCGCACGCAAGTGAACACTGAAGCTTTCTTT. V usage is TRBV11-2 and J usage is TRBJ1-1; D possibly corresponds to TRBD1 (6 bases). The CDR3 loop spans 19 amino acids. V lost 1 base and J lost 0, with 21 bases in between. Germline CDR1 SGHAT, CDR2 FQNNGV.